Listed below are T cell receptor beta chains from one sample, sequenced in a study of control samples from healthy donors and cancer patients. Data came from immunoSEQ multiplex PCR; TCRdb stores just in-frame clones and leaves some out. The profile shows under 100,000 clones, 85% to 90% of them singletons. The specimen was PBMCs. These receptors all stem from a woman in her forties or fifties with colorectal cancer. CDR3s include the opening cysteine and the closing phenylalanine or tryptophan. A D gene is named only where the DNA matches it firmly. Clone size appears in some rows only: once, few, many, or a class for an expanded clone.

cdr3_aa: CASSFRGATEAFF; cdr3_nt: TGTGCCAGCAGCTTCAGGGGTGCCACTGAAGCTTTCTTT; d_call: -; j_call: TRBJ1-1; clone_size: -; v_call: TRBV5-4; cdr3_length: 13
cdr3_aa: CASSLDRDGSTDEQFF; cdr3_nt: TGTGCCAGCAGTTTGGACAGGGATGGGTCAACGGATGAGCAGTTCTTC; d_call: TRBD1; j_call: TRBJ2-1; clone_size: -; v_call: TRBV27; cdr3_length: 16
cdr3_aa: CASSERSWGDTDTQYF; cdr3_nt: TGCGCCAGCAGCGAGAGGTCATGGGGGGACACAGATACGCAGTATTTT; d_call: -; j_call: TRBJ2-3; clone_size: -; v_call: TRBV4-3; cdr3_length: 16
cdr3_aa: CAWNSGGAWYGYTF; cdr3_nt: TGTGCCTGGAACTCAGGGGGCGCGTGGTATGGCTACACCTTC; d_call: TRBD1; j_call: TRBJ1-2; clone_size: -; v_call: TRBV30; cdr3_length: 14
cdr3_aa: CASSSGQHTGELFF; cdr3_nt: TGTGCCAGCAGCTCGGGACAGCACACCGGGGAGCTGTTTTTT; d_call: TRBD1; j_call: TRBJ2-2; clone_size: -; v_call: TRBV7-3; cdr3_length: 14
cdr3_aa: CASSVDGTKVDTQYF; cdr3_nt: TGTGCCAGCAGCGTAGACGGGACCAAGGTTGATACGCAGTATTTT; d_call: -; j_call: TRBJ2-3; clone_size: -; v_call: TRBV9; cdr3_length: 15
cdr3_aa: CASSLLGGQLNYGYTF; cdr3_nt: TGTGCCAGCAGCTTGCTTGGGGGACAGTTAAACTATGGCTACACCTTC; d_call: TRBD1; j_call: TRBJ1-2; clone_size: -; v_call: TRBV5-5; cdr3_length: 16
cdr3_aa: CASSVLAMSSYNEQFF; cdr3_nt: TGCGCCAGCAGCGTACTAGCGATGAGCTCCTACAATGAGCAGTTCTTC; d_call: TRBD2; j_call: TRBJ2-1; clone_size: few; v_call: TRBV4-3; cdr3_length: 16
cdr3_aa: CASSIGSTGELFF; cdr3_nt: TGTGCCAGTAGTATAGGTTCCACCGGGGAGCTGTTTTTT; d_call: -; j_call: TRBJ2-2; clone_size: -; v_call: TRBV19; cdr3_length: 13
cdr3_aa: CASSQGGSAFF; cdr3_nt: TGTGCCTCTTCCCAGGGGGGTTCAGCTTTCTTT; d_call: TRBD1; j_call: TRBJ1-1; clone_size: -; v_call: TRBV30; cdr3_length: 11
cdr3_aa: CASSELAGELRVSGTDTQYF; cdr3_nt: TGTGCCAGCAGTGAACTCGCGGGGGAGCTTCGCGTGAGTGGCACAGATACGCAGTATTTT; d_call: TRBD2; j_call: TRBJ2-3; clone_size: -; v_call: TRBV6-1; cdr3_length: 20
cdr3_aa: CATSGLAGGYNEQFF; cdr3_nt: TGTGCCACCTCAGGACTAGCGGGGGGGTACAATGAGCAGTTCTTC; d_call: TRBD2; j_call: TRBJ2-1; clone_size: -; v_call: TRBV19; cdr3_length: 15
cdr3_aa: CASSRTGGAGDTEAFF; cdr3_nt: TGCGCCAGCAGCAGGACAGGGGGCGCTGGGGACACTGAAGCTTTCTTT; d_call: TRBD1; j_call: TRBJ1-1; clone_size: -; v_call: TRBV5-1; cdr3_length: 16
cdr3_aa: CASSQGPGGFNSPLHF; cdr3_nt: TGTGCCAGCAGCCAAGGGCCAGGGGGTTTTAATTCACCCCTCCACTTT; d_call: TRBD1; j_call: TRBJ1-6; clone_size: -; v_call: TRBV3-1/TRBV3-2; cdr3_length: 16
cdr3_aa: CASSPRRGGVMNTEAFF; cdr3_nt: TGTGCCAGCAGCCCCCGGAGGGGAGGTGTCATGAACACTGAAGCTTTCTTT; d_call: -; j_call: TRBJ1-1; clone_size: once; v_call: TRBV5-5; cdr3_length: 17
cdr3_aa: CASSLSLGETQYF; cdr3_nt: TGCGCCAGCAGCTTAAGCCTCGGAGAGACCCAGTACTTC; d_call: -; j_call: TRBJ2-5; clone_size: -; v_call: TRBV5-1; cdr3_length: 13
cdr3_aa: CATSDQSYPPSTDTQYF; cdr3_nt: TGTGCCACCAGTGACCAGAGCTATCCCCCTAGCACAGATACGCAGTATTTT; d_call: -; j_call: TRBJ2-3; clone_size: -; v_call: TRBV24-1; cdr3_length: 17